This T cell receptor (beta chain) appears in the sequencing data of a study of T cell responses to AZD1222 COVID-19 vaccine. Sequenced by immunoSEQ multiplex PCR; TCRdb stores in-frame clones only, minus some. The repertoire holds around 15,000 clones, with about 80% as singletons. General study results and limits: Reportedly, nearly half of unique spike TCRs recognized epitopes outside B.1.351/B.1.1.7 mutations. Only 6 or 7 AZD1222 recipients tested seropositive at baseline. Vaccine-related CD4 TCRs covered spike, predominating at 160-218 and 743-854. The donor cohort was predominantly white British with a female majority, and clonal diversity may have been underestimated.

V was cut by 0 bases and J by 12 bases, with 17 bases left in between. Per germline, CDR1 LGHNA and CDR2 YSLEER. This CDR3 has 14 residues. As for this clone: What it binds is not known.

J is TRBJ1-1 and V is TRBV4-3; D gene uncertain. The sample was peripheral blood, taken 28 days after the second AZD1222 dose. This TCR was sampled from an adult who received the AZD1222 COVID-19 vaccine. CDR3 coding DNA: TGCGCCAGCAGCCAAGATTTGGGTTCCCGGTGGACTTTCTTT. As protein: CASSQDLGSRWTFF.